This T cell receptor (beta chain) was documented in a study of OX40 agonist ivuxolimab in advanced cancers. About the study: From roughly 23 to 90 years was the age range, with a mean of around 56 years, and approximately 84% were male.

To note about this clone: Without the conserved terminal phenylalanine or tryptophan, this CDR3 likely stems from a read error.

With 7 bases clipped from V and 7 bases from J, the junction kept 13 bases outside the gene matches. The CDR3 runs 14 residues. Germline CDR1 is SNHLY and CDR2 is FYNNEI. The table came from immunoSEQ multiplex PCR; TCRdb's copy has only in-frame clones and leaves some out. The sample has fewer than 100,000 clones, approximately 88% seen once. This receptor was obtained from an adult with an advanced solid tumor such as melanoma, head and neck, liver or kidney cancer. V and J are TRBV2 and TRBJ2-7, with 7 bases matching TRBD1. Material: CD4+ or CD8+ T cells sorted from blood, obtained in a trial of the OX40 agonist ivuxolimab. The CDR3 here is CASTSVTGSGEQYL. The CDR3 coding sequence is TGTGCCAGCACCTCGGTGACAGGGTCAGGGGAGCAGTACCTC.